This T cell receptor beta chain was profiled in a study of shared clonotypes between healthy human individuals. Here immunoSEQ multiplex PCR was the method, and the copy in TCRdb shows in-frame clones only, minus some. This sample yields some 2 million clones, of which about 95% are seen a single time; 1.2% belongs to the top ten. CD45RO-negative, CCR7-selected cells formed the naive CD8 fraction, which excluded terminally differentiated effector memory CD45RA+ cells. The V gene's germline CDR1 is LNHNV and CDR2 YYDKDF (reference sequence). V gave up 2 bases and J gave up 6 bases; unmatched junction bases: 11. The CDR3 is 17 residues long.

Input material: naive CD8+ T cells sorted from blood. The receptor comes from a man between 18 and 35 years old in good health. The chain couples TRBV15 to TRBJ2-3; 10 nucleotides align to TRBD1. CDR3 sequence (DNA): TGTGCCACCAGCAGATCTTGGAGGGACAGGGGTATGGATACGCAGTATTTT. Amino acid sequence: CATSRSWRDRGMDTQYF.